This record concerns one TCR beta chain sequence. It lacks a known antigen. No base-level quality is on record; no much larger clone is a single base apart. The data are from a study of vaccination and CD4 T cells after COVID-19 (dated by TCRdb to between 2021 and 2023). In the study overall: Six males and four females were included in the convalescent cohort, with two Hispanic individuals, seven Caucasians, two Asians and one multiracial person represented. The time from the second vaccine dose to post-vaccine blood sampling had a median of around 72 days and ranged from roughly 12 to 241 days. As controls, cultures received a CEFX viral epitope pool (the positive control), an HIV-1 Nef peptide pool (the negative control), or no peptide at all. Participants got two doses of the Pfizer-BioNTech BNT162b2 vaccine (n=8) or two doses of the Moderna mRNA-1273 vaccine (n=2). The cultures were stimulated with overlapping spike peptide pools from SARS-CoV-2 and from the common cold coronaviruses HCoV-NL63, HCoV-OC43 and HCoV-229E. Memory CD4+ T cell crossreactivity between SARS-CoV-2 and common cold coronavirus spike proteins was assessed at the TCR clonotype level in an earlier paper using these donors. Post-COVID blood samples were collected from convalescent patients a median of around 100 days after diagnosis, with a range of roughly 35 to 180 days. In 10 COVID-19 convalescent patients and a few infection-naive healthy vaccine recipients, researchers compared the spike-specific CD4+ TCR repertoire from before mRNA vaccination with the repertoire from after. Study-wide findings and limitations: The median number of SARS-CoV-2-reactive clonotypes rose from 20 to 25 after infection to a few dozen after vaccination, but the change was not significant. Only a relatively small number of convalescent patients were included in the study, and early timepoints following natural infection were not analyzed. Of the vaccine-specific clones in convalescent patients, 304 of 307, or nearly all, reacted only to SARS-CoV-2 spike and did not cross-react with common cold coronaviruses. In convalescent patients, a median about 84% of post-vaccine SARS-CoV-2-reactive clones were detected only after vaccination, and vaccine-specific priming was suggested by this finding.

From V the trimming removes 10 bases and from J it removes 2 bases, while the gene matches leave 22 bases of the junction unaccounted for. Sequences MNHEY (CDR1) and SMNVEV (CDR2) are obtained from the germline V gene (reference sequence). The CDR3, from cysteine to phenylalanine, totals 19 residues. Only the CDR3 DNA stays, 57 bases, in frame from base 1. The protocol used for the library was PCR. DNA from cultured CD4+ T cells was subjected to TCR sequencing with the Oncomine TCR Beta short-read assay at the Johns Hopkins FTIC core. The QIAamp micro DNA kit was used to extract genomic DNA from the cultured CD4+ T cells. Oncomine TCR Beta libraries made from cultured CD4+ T cells were pooled using unique dual indexes and sequenced on an Illumina iSeq 100. The source study handled its data this way. Non-productive sequences were removed, and CDR3s not starting with C, not ending with F or W, or shorter than 7 amino acids were discarded. The MANAFEST web application was used to identify antigen-specific clonotypes by comparing peptide-stimulated wells against reference wells and other culture wells. An FDR below 0.05, an odds ratio above 5, and a productive frequency above 0.1% in at least two of three replicate wells were required for clones to be considered positive. Clonotypes that were significantly expanded in both SARS-CoV-2 spike wells and at least one common cold coronavirus spike condition were defined as cross-reactive. CDR3 homology was assessed with Levenshtein distances (stringdist) and unrooted phylogenetic trees (ape) in R version 3.6.1. TCRdb applied fastp at Q25 and MiXCR to the public reads, then kept only in-frame beta chains. Under each unique CDR3 protein, matching rows form one entry showing the most common genes and DNA. The V and J calls here are based on TCRdb, not the publication. The sample records under 7,000 distinct CDR3 sequences, about 38% of which are singletons. In total, the top ten clones hold 30% to 35% of the sample.

The sample's treatment or condition label is to be understood as: roughly 10-day PBMC culture with coronavirus spike peptide pools or control peptides (ViraFEST assay). CD4+ T cells from unexposed donors were collected before the COVID-19 pandemic (2011-2018). To expand antigen-specific T cells with peptide pools and then pick out the expanded clonotypes through TCR sequencing, the study relied on the ViraFEST assay. Each well held 1.5 million to 2.5 million PBMCs cultured with 9 to 10 ug/ml peptide pools in IMDM containing about 5% human AB serum and 7.5 to 10 IU/ml IL-2. On days 3 and 7, half of the culture medium was replaced with fresh IL-2-containing medium. After nine to eleven days of culture, CD4+ T cells were isolated by negative selection with the EasySep CD4+ T cell isolation kit. As cell number allowed, CD4+ T cells from unexposed donors were tested for reactivity to SARS-CoV-2 S and N and to four common cold coronavirus spike pools. Ficoll-Paque Plus gradient centrifugation was used to isolate PBMCs from whole blood, and the isolated PBMCs were then either used fresh or cryopreserved at -140C. Culture conditions were generally each tested in triplicate wells. The leukapheresis product used for the unexposed donors was purchased from a commercial source.

Sequenced: CD4+ T cells from blood, cultured in vitro. The chain uses TRBV27 and TRBJ2-7, with 11 bases aligning to TRBD2. This sequence originates from a human donor in good health. Here the CDR3 is given as CATQILGLGRLAGTYEQYF. At the DNA level, the sequence is TGTGCCACCCAAATACTCGGACTAGGCCGACTAGCGGGGACCTACGAGCAGTACTTC.